The 11 T cell receptor beta chains below come from one sample, sequenced in a study of blood T cell repertoires in COVID-19. Generated by immunoSEQ multiplex PCR, the TCRdb table keeps only in-frame clones and is missing some. The sample has over 55,000 clones, 75% to 90% seen once; the top ten hold 22%. Input material: peripheral blood. The receptor set was obtained from a woman at least 80 years old with COVID-19, enrolled during active disease.

The sample holds one count of this clone. The chain carries TRBV5-4 and TRBJ1-1; D not certain. CDR1 SGHNT and CDR2 YYREEE come from the germline V gene (reference sequence). V was clipped by 4 bases and J by 1 base, with 5 bases between them. The CDR3 is made up of 12 amino acids. CDR3 in DNA: TGTGCCAGCAGCCGACAGAACACTGAAGCTTTCTTT. It is translated as CASSRQNTEAFF.

The CDR3 DNA sequence: TGTGCCAGCTCACCCGACCGGACAGGGGGCGTTTATGGCTACACCTTC. It codes for CASSPDRTGGVYGYTF. The chain uses TRBV18 and TRBJ1-2, with 11 bases lining up with TRBD1. Looked up from germline, CDR1 is KGHSH and CDR2 is LQKENI. The CDR3 length is 16 residues. V was clipped by 3 bases and J by 5 bases; unmatched bases: 8. Looking up the rest from reference TRBV18 and TRBJ1-2 gives the full variable domain: NAGVMQNPRHLVRRRGQEARLRCSPMKGHSHVYWYRQLPEEGLKFMVYLQKENIIDESGMPKERFSAEFPKEGPSILRIQQVVRGDSAAYFCASSPDRTGGVYGYTFGSGTRLTVV.

The chain employs TRBV30 and TRBJ1-2, with D maybe TRBD1 (6 bases). The CDR3 runs 14 residues. The germline CDR1 and CDR2 sequences are GTSNPN and SVGIG (reference sequence). Between the trimmed V and J ends, which lost 2 bases and 2 bases, there was a span of 12 bases. The CDR3 is CAWSHTGTNYGYTF. The CDR3 bases are TGTGCCTGGAGTCATACCGGGACAAACTATGGCTACACCTTC.

In DNA, the CDR3 is TGTGCCAGCAGGACACCCGGGGCCGGGGGACCAACTAACTATGGCTACACCTTC. Its protein product is CASRTPGAGGPTNYGYTF. This chain uses TRBV2 with TRBJ1-2; a weak D match, TRBD1 (5 bases). CDR3 length equals 18 residues. Germline V lookup: CDR1 SNHLY, CDR2 FYNNEI. The V gene lost 6 bases and the J gene lost 0 bases, with 23 bases spanning the gap.

This clone was seen a single time. The gene calls are TRBV7-8 and TRBJ2-5; perhaps TRBD1 as D (5 bases). Trimming removed 5 bases from V and 4 bases from J, with 11 bases in between. Per germline, CDR1 SGHVS and CDR2 FQNEAQ. CDR3 length equals 13 residues. The CDR3 is CASSRQSGETQYF. CDR3 DNA sequence: TGTGCCAGCAGCCGACAGTCTGGAGAGACCCAGTACTTC.

The table lists this clone with a count of one. CDR3 in amino acids: CASSVTDTQYF. Written as DNA, the CDR3 is TGTGCCAGCAGCGTAACAGATACGCAGTATTTT. The chain combines TRBV12-3 or TRBV12-4 with TRBJ2-3; no definite D call. Trimming pared 6 bases from V and 3 bases from J, leaving 4 bases between. The CDR3 runs to 11 residues.

The V gene is TRBV5-1, the J gene TRBJ2-7, with TRBD2 matching over 11 bases. Per the germline V gene, CDR1 is SGHRS and CDR2 is YFSETQ. The CDR3 has 15 amino acids. V was clipped by 0 bases and J by 9 bases; unmatched bases: 8. The CDR3 nucleotides are TGCGCCAGCAGCTTGGAGACTAGCGGGGCGGGGAGGCAGTACTTC. Translating it yields CASSLETSGAGRQYF.

The gene calls are TRBV5-1 and TRBJ1-2; D is undetermined. The CDR3 runs 16 residues. V lost 2 bases to trimming and J lost 0 bases, with 14 bases between them. Germline V gene sequence: CDR1 SGHRS, CDR2 YFSETQ. The CDR3 nucleotides read TGCGCCAGCAGCTTTCTTACAACTACTCCTAACTATGGCTACACCTTC. This translates into CASSFLTTTPNYGYTF. The complete variable domain, with remaining parts taken from reference TRBV5-1 and TRBJ1-2, reads KAGVTQTPRYLIKTRGQQVTLSCSPISGHRSVSWYQQTPGQGLQFLFEYFSETQRNKGNFPGRFSGRQFSNSRSEMNVSTLELGDSALYLCASSFLTTTPNYGYTFGSGTRLTVV.

This chain connects TRBV7-9 to TRBJ2-7; tentative D call: TRBD1 (6 bases). Germline V lookup: CDR1 SEHNR, CDR2 FQNEAQ (reference sequence). The V end was cut by 4 bases, the J end by 7 bases, with 17 bases between. The CDR3 spans 14 residues. The CDR3 spells CASSSQLGAREQYF. The CDR3 DNA sequence: TGTGCCAGCAGCTCGCAGTTGGGGGCCAGGGAGCAGTACTTC. The full variable domain, with the rest looked up from reference TRBV7-9 and TRBJ2-7, is DTGVSQNPRHKITKRGQNVTFRCDPISEHNRLYWYRQTLGQGPEFLTYFQNEAQLEKSRLLSDRFSAERPKGSFSTLEIQRTEQGDSAMYLCASSSQLGAREQYFGPGTRLTVT.

The CDR3 sequence is CASRPGTGVYGYTF. CDR3 sequence (DNA): TGTGCCAGCAGGCCCGGGACAGGGGTCTATGGCTACACCTTC. The rearrangement joins TRBV6-5 to TRBJ1-2, with 10 bases lining up with TRBD1. The CDR3 runs 14 residues. Per the germline V gene, CDR1 is MNHEY and CDR2 is SVGAGI. Germline trimming cut 6 bases from V and 4 bases from J; bases unmatched to any gene: 5.

This sequence joins TRBV9 and TRBJ1-3; D remains ambiguous. The CDR3 is 16 residues long. V lost 4 bases and J lost 0, with 14 bases in between. Looked up from germline, CDR1 is SGDLS and CDR2 is YYNGEE. The CDR3 protein is CASSQDDILSGNTIYF. In nucleotides, the CDR3 is TGTGCCAGCAGCCAAGATGACATACTCTCTGGAAACACCATATATTTT. Variable domain in full (rest from reference TRBV9 and TRBJ1-3): DSGVTQTPKHLITATGQRVTLRCSPRSGDLSVYWYQQSLDQGLQFLIQYYNGEERAKGNILERFSAQQFPDLHSELNLSSLELGDSALYFCASSQDDILSGNTIYFGEGSWLTVV.